Following are 24 T cell receptor beta chains from one sample sequenced in a study of blood T cell repertoires in COVID-19. Sequencing was performed with immunoSEQ multiplex PCR; in TCRdb, only in-frame clones are kept and a portion is missing. The data contain about 120,000 clones, approximately 80% of them singletons. The source material was peripheral blood. All receptors come from a woman aged 80 or older with acute or convalescent COVID-19.

The V call is TRBV13, the J call TRBJ2-7, with 11 bases that match TRBD1. Germline trimming cut 6 bases from V and 3 bases from J; bases unmatched to any gene: 7. The CDR3 has 15 amino acids. In germline, CDR1 is PRHDT, CDR2 FYEKMQ (reference sequence). The CDR3 coding sequence is TGTGCCAGCAGACATACCGGGACAGGGGGCTACGAGCAGTACTTC. This encodes CASRHTGTGGYEQYF.

The chain is built from TRBV18 and TRBJ1-1, with D possibly being TRBD1 (5 bases). V gave up 2 bases and J gave up 3 bases, with 13 bases separating them. CDR3 length: 15 amino acids. CDR1 is KGHSH and CDR2 is LQKENI in the germline V gene. CDR3: CASSPYFREDTEAFF. CDR3 bases: TGTGCCAGCTCACCATATTTCAGGGAGGACACTGAAGCTTTCTTT.

The chain couples TRBV7-8 to TRBJ2-7; 12 nucleotides match TRBD2. This CDR3 has 16 amino acids. Germline lookup yields CDR1 SGHVS and CDR2 FQNEAQ. V lost 1 base to trimming and J lost 2 bases; unmatched junction nucleotides: 3. CDR3 DNA: TGTGCCAGCAGCTTAGGTAGGACTAGCGGGACCTACGAGCAGTACTTC. Translating it yields CASSLGRTSGTYEQYF.

The chain joins TRBV5-6 to TRBJ1-4; maybe TRBD1 (5 bases). Germline V lookup: CDR1 SGHDT, CDR2 YYEEEE. Trimming took 4 bases from V and 7 from J, leaving 14 bases between them. The CDR3 consists of 14 residues. CDR3 sequence (DNA): TGTGCCAGCAGCATCCGACAGACGACTGAAAAACTGTTTTTT. Its protein product is CASSIRQTTEKLFF.

The CDR3 is CAWREGVSGNTIYF. The CDR3 nucleotides read TGTGCCTGGAGAGAAGGGGTCTCTGGAAACACCATATATTTT. J is TRBJ1-3 and V is TRBV30; maybe TRBD1 (5 bases). Germline CDR1 GTSNPN, CDR2 SVGIG (reference sequence). The CDR3 loop spans 14 amino acids. Trimming stripped 3 bases from V and 0 bases from J, with 9 bases between.

The chain employs TRBV7-9 and TRBJ2-1; the D gene is possibly TRBD2 (5 bases). The CDR3 loop spans 15 amino acids. Trimming shortened V by 3 bases and J by 8 bases, and 17 bases separated the two germline ends. Germline V CDR1 and CDR2: SEHNR, FQNEAQ (reference sequence). The CDR3 region has the DNA TGTGCCAGCAGCTTTAGCGCCTCAATACCCGATGAGCAGTTCTTC. It yields the protein CASSFSASIPDEQFF.

The genes are TRBV29-1 and TRBJ2-1, with 9 nucleotides matching TRBD2. V was pared by 6 bases and J by 3 bases, with 6 bases of the junction left unmatched. The CDR3 runs to 14 residues. The germline V gene has CDR1 SQVTM and CDR2 ANQGSEA. CDR3: CSVRLAEGYNEQFF. The CDR3 DNA follows: TGCAGCGTCAGACTAGCGGAGGGCTACAATGAGCAGTTCTTC.

Only one count was recorded for this clone. The genes are TRBV24-1 and TRBJ2-7, with 7 bases that match TRBD2. Germline CDR1 KGHDR, CDR2 SFDVKD. This CDR3 spans 14 amino acids. V lost 4 bases and J lost 5; bases outside the gene matches: 7. Here the CDR3 DNA reads TGTGCCACCAGTGACTCGGGGGGTACGGACGAGCAGTACTTC. Translated: CATSDSGGTDEQYF.

This chain joins TRBV6-4 and TRBJ1-5; tentative D call: TRBD1 (5 bases). This CDR3 contains 20 residues. CDR1 and CDR2 (germline): MRHNA, SNTAGT. The V gene lost 0 bases and the J gene lost 0 bases, with 21 bases spanning the gap. In nucleotides, the CDR3 is TGTGCCAGCAGTGACTCGAATAGACGAAAAGGGACTAATAGCAATCAGCCCCAGCATTTT. This sequence encodes CASSDSNRRKGTNSNQPQHF.

The gene calls are TRBV5-6 and TRBJ2-3, with D possibly being TRBD2 (6 bases). V lost 3 bases and J lost 1, with 15 bases in between. Germline loops: CDR1 SGHDT, CDR2 YYEEEE. The CDR3 is 16 amino acids. The CDR3 reads CASSSGPGGGTDTQYF. The CDR3 DNA is TGTGCCAGCAGCTCAGGGCCCGGGGGAGGCACAGATACGCAGTATTTT.

The rearrangement joins TRBV3-1 (or the pseudogene TRBV3-2) to TRBJ2-5; 7 bases agree with TRBD1. The CDR3 runs to 15 residues. The V segment lost 3 bases and the J segment 2 bases; nucleotides outside the gene matches: 6. Germline V gene lookup returns CDR1 LGHDT and CDR2 YNNKEL (reference sequence). The CDR3 coding sequence is TGTGCCAGCAGCCAGCCTAGCAGGGGGCAAGAGACCCAGTACTTC. Translating it yields CASSQPSRGQETQYF.

The chain has TRBV5-4 and TRBJ2-7; TRBD2 matches at 15 bases. Looked up from germline, CDR1 is SGHNT and CDR2 is YYREEE (reference sequence). The CDR3 extends over 17 amino acids. V trimming: 5 bases; J trimming: 6 bases; junction bases outside the gene matches: 12. CDR3 bases: TGTGCCAGCAGTCTACCGGGACTAGCGGGAGGTTTGGGCGAGCAGTACTTC. This translates into CASSLPGLAGGLGEQYF. Variable domain in full (rest from reference TRBV5-4 and TRBJ2-7): ETGVTQSPTHLIKTRGQQVTLRCSSQSGHNTVSWYQQALGQGPQFIFQYYREEENGRGNFPPRFSGLQFPNYSSELNVNALELDDSALYLCASSLPGLAGGLGEQYFGPGTRLTVT.

The chain combines TRBV29-1 with TRBJ1-2; D gene unclear. With 3 bases removed from V and 5 bases from J, the gap between germline ends came to 10 bases. Germline CDR1 and CDR2: SQVTM and ANQGSEA. The CDR3 has 12 residues. CDR3 residues: CSVDRGNYGYTF. The CDR3 DNA is TGCAGCGTTGACCGGGGAAATTATGGCTACACCTTC.

The V call is TRBV5-1, the J call TRBJ1-2; 8 bases map to TRBD1. Germline CDR1 reads SGHRS; CDR2 reads YFSETQ. The CDR3 extends over 16 amino acids. With 0 bases clipped from V and 1 base from J, the junction kept 5 bases outside the gene matches. In DNA form, the CDR3 reads TGCGCCAGCAGCTTGGAGGGCAGGGGGCATAACTATGGCTACACCTTC. It codes for CASSLEGRGHNYGYTF.

The chain has TRBV30 and TRBJ1-2; D unresolved. V was cut by 1 base and J by 8 bases, with 14 bases left in between. The CDR3 loop spans 13 amino acids. The germline CDR1 and CDR2 sequences are GTSNPN and SVGIG (reference sequence). The DNA for the CDR3 is TGTGCCTGGAGTGCACGAGTGGTGAGAGGCTACACCTTC. This encodes CAWSARVVRGYTF.

The V call is TRBV19, the J call TRBJ1-5, with 7 bases fitting TRBD1. J lost 5 bases, V lost 6 bases, and 7 bases had no gene match. Germline values: CDR1 LNHDA, CDR2 SQIVND (reference sequence). The CDR3 covers 14 residues. This chain's CDR3 is CASSRTGPDQPQHF. The CDR3 region has the DNA TGTGCCAGTAGCCGGACAGGCCCAGATCAGCCCCAGCATTTT.

This chain uses TRBV11-2 with TRBJ2-3; no clear D. The CDR3 extends over 13 amino acids. V was cut by 2 bases and J by 2 bases, with 5 bases left in between. Germline V gene data show CDR1 as SGHAT and CDR2 as FQNNGV. The CDR3 DNA reads TGTGCCAGCAGCTTACCTTCCACAGATACGCAGTATTTT. This encodes CASSLPSTDTQYF. The entire variable domain, with the rest obtained from reference TRBV11-2 and TRBJ2-3, is as follows: EAGVAQSPRYKIIEKRQSVAFWCNPISGHATLYWYQQILGQGPKLLIQFQNNGVVDDSQLPKDRFSAERLKGVDSTLKIQPAKLEDSAVYLCASSLPSTDTQYFGPGTRLTVL.

The chain employs TRBV5-4 and TRBJ2-1; 10 positions agree with TRBD2. From germline, CDR1 is SGHNT and CDR2 YYREEE (reference sequence). This CDR3 contains 16 residues. Losses at the gene ends were 4 bases for V and 9 bases for J; bases not matched to a gene: 13. As DNA, the CDR3 is TGTGCCAGCAGCACATCTAGAGCGGGAGGGCCTGGTGAGCAGTTCTTC. Its protein product is CASSTSRAGGPGEQFF.

The V gene is TRBV2, the J gene TRBJ1-4; D is possibly TRBD1 (5 bases). Germline V lookup: CDR1 SNHLY, CDR2 FYNNEI. V lost 8 bases, J lost 7 bases, and 11 bases lay in between. The CDR3 runs to 12 residues. The CDR3 spells CASWPGIEKLFF. CDR3 nucleotides: TGTGCCAGCTGGCCAGGGATTGAAAAACTGTTTTTT.

The sample holds one count of this clone. V is TRBV2 and J is TRBJ2-3; TRBD1 aligns across 7 bases. CDR3 length equals 13 residues. Germline assignment: CDR1 SNHLY and CDR2 FYNNEI. The V gene end was trimmed by 7 bases and the J gene end by 2 bases; junction bases not matched to a gene: 3. CDR3 DNA: TGTGCCAGCATGACAGGGCCCACAGATACGCAGTATTTT. The encoded protein is CASMTGPTDTQYF. Drawing the rest from reference TRBV2 and TRBJ2-3, the complete variable domain is EPEVTQTPSHQVTQMGQEVILRCVPISNHLYFYWYRQILGQKVEFLVSFYNNEISEKSEIFDDQFSVERPDGSNFTLKIRSTKLEDSAMYFCASMTGPTDTQYFGPGTRLTVL.

Only a few counts were recorded for this clone. V usage is TRBV7-9 and J usage is TRBJ1-2, with TRBD1 identical over 12 bases. The CDR3 contains 16 residues. Looked up from germline, CDR1 is SEHNR and CDR2 is FQNEAQ (reference sequence). The V gene end was trimmed by 4 bases and the J gene end by 0 bases; junction bases not matched to a gene: 3. CDR3 residues: CASSSGTGGPNYGYTF. CDR3 nucleotides: TGTGCCAGCAGCTCCGGGACAGGGGGCCCTAACTATGGCTACACCTTC.

This rearrangement joins TRBV2 to TRBJ1-2, with 7 positions matching TRBD1. After removal of 3 bases from V and 2 bases from J, the junction contained 6 bases not matched to a gene. Germline values: CDR1 SNHLY, CDR2 FYNNEI. The CDR3 loop spans 15 amino acids. CDR3 nucleotide sequence: TGTGCCAGCAGTGATCTCGGGACAGTCAACTATGGCTACACCTTC. Residues: CASSDLGTVNYGYTF.

V usage is TRBV3-1 (or the pseudogene TRBV3-2) and J usage is TRBJ2-7; a weak D match, TRBD2 (7 bases). Germline values: CDR1 LGHDT, CDR2 YNNKEL (reference sequence). The V and J ends lost 1 base and 5 bases respectively, with 12 bases between them. CDR3 length: 14 amino acids. The CDR3, as DNA: TGTGCCAGCAGCCAAGTGACCGGGGGGCACGAGCAGTACTTC. Translating it yields CASSQVTGGHEQYF.

The V and J genes are TRBV6-1 and TRBJ1-5; TRBD1 might be the D (5 bases). Germline-derived CDR1 and CDR2 are MNHNS and SASEGT. Trimming shortened V by 1 base and J by 9 bases, and 7 bases separated the two germline ends. The CDR3 is 12 residues long. The CDR3 DNA follows: TGTGCCAGCAGTGAAGGGGGCCCGCCCCAGCATTTT. This sequence encodes CASSEGGPPQHF.